This T cell receptor beta chain was sequenced for a study of blood T cell repertoires in COVID-19. Study-level background: Researchers got acute and convalescent COVID-19 samples from the United States, Italy and Spain. Sample material is recorded as cDNA or gDNA derived from T cells, B-cell-depleted T cells, or PBMCs.

This CDR3 is built from 17 residues. V was pared by 4 bases and J by 10 bases, with 24 bases between. Germline CDR1 SGHRS, CDR2 YFSETQ. The authors' processing: Estimates of nucleated cell counts were drawn from the amplification of reference gene primers. Generated by immunoSEQ multiplex PCR, the TCRdb table keeps only in-frame clones and is missing some. The DNA was the basis for D and trimming; V, J and clone size are from that table. The sample has 70,000 to 80,000 clones, around nine tenths seen once. What was sequenced was peripheral blood. The receptor comes from a human donor in a cohort sampled during active COVID-19. The chain uses TRBV5-1 and TRBJ1-6, with a possible D match to TRBD1 (6 bases). This CDR3 is CASSEAPAGAANSPLHF. The CDR3 DNA is TGCGCCAGCAGCGAGGCCCCTGCAGGGGCCGCAAACTCACCCCTCCACTTT.